This passage covers 4 T cell receptor beta chains from one sample sequenced in a study of blood T cell repertoires in COVID-19. TCRdb's table, derived via immunoSEQ multiplex PCR, lists solely in-frame clones and lacks some. This table has about 210,000 clones, 88% appearing once. Sequenced input: peripheral blood. The receptors originated from a man in his sixties or seventies with acute or convalescent COVID-19.

The chain carries TRBV6-2 or TRBV6-3 and TRBJ2-5; the match to TRBD2 covers 11 bases. After removal of 6 bases from V and 5 bases from J, the junction contained 5 bases not matched to a gene. The CDR3 length is 14 residues. Germline CDR1 is MNHEY and CDR2 is SVGEGT. CDR3 loop: CASSRLAGRETQYF. As DNA, the CDR3 is TGTGCCAGCAGCCGACTAGCGGGACGGGAGACCCAGTACTTC.

V gene TRBV7-2 combines with J gene TRBJ1-6; D may be TRBD1 (6 bases). The CDR3 covers 14 residues. In germline, CDR1 is SGHTA, CDR2 FQGNSA. Trimming left V 5 bases short and J 13 bases short, with 18 bases between. This CDR3 is CASSVLEGVSPLHF. CDR3 DNA: TGTGCCAGCAGCGTCCTCGAGGGGGTATCGCCCCTCCACTTT. The full variable domain, in which reference TRBV7-2 and TRBJ1-6 provide the parts outside the CDR3, is GAGVSQSPSNKVTEKGKDVELRCDPISGHTALYWYRQSLGQGLEFLIYFQGNSAPDKSGLPSDRFSAERTGGSVSTLTIQRTQQEDSAVYLCASSVLEGVSPLHFGNGTRLTVT.

This clone was counted between two and nine times. CDR3 region: CASSPGAGGYNEQFF. CDR3 bases: TGTGCCAGCAGCCCCGGGGCAGGGGGGTACAATGAGCAGTTCTTC. The rearrangement links TRBV7-9 to TRBJ2-1, with TRBD1 as a possible D gene (7 bases). The V end was cut by 5 bases, the J end by 4 bases, with 15 bases between. Germline V gene sequence: CDR1 SEHNR, CDR2 FQNEAQ (reference sequence). This CDR3 spans 15 amino acids.

V usage is TRBV19 and J usage is TRBJ2-4; the D gene is possibly TRBD2 (6 bases). Trimming took 3 bases from V and 1 from J, leaving 19 bases between them. CDR1 and CDR2 (germline): LNHDA, SQIVND (reference sequence). CDR3 size: 18 residues. CDR3 amino acids: CASSMGLRDSGAKNIQYF. The DNA for the CDR3 is TGTGCCAGTAGTATGGGTTTGCGGGACTCCGGCGCCAAAAACATTCAGTACTTC.